This passage covers 14 T cell receptor beta chains from one sample sequenced in a study of cytomegalovirus exposure and HLA in healthy donors. Profiling relied on immunoSEQ multiplex PCR, and the TCRdb table lists in-frame clones only, not all of them. The repertoire holds roughly 130,000 clones, roughly 81% seen once, with roughly 1.4% in the top ten. Sample: PBMCs. These receptors came from a woman in her thirties in good health and CMV-seronegative.

This clone was recorded only once. Mismatch with germline at one junction end may stem from a read error. The rearrangement links TRBV6-1 to TRBJ1-5; D ambiguous. The CDR3 runs 14 residues. Germline values: CDR1 MNHNS, CDR2 SASEGT. CDR3 loop: CASSGLLGKQPQHF. The CDR3 coding sequence is TGTGCCAGCAGTGGGCTTTTGGGCAAACAGCCCCAGCATTTT.

The chain carries TRBV21-1 and TRBJ1-5; the table's D gene call, TRBD1, was not cross checked with the DNA. TRBV21-1 is labeled a pseudogene. The CDR3 sequence is 17 residues long. The CDR3 DNA is TGTGCCAGCGGCCGGAGACAGAAAGTCCCTAGCAATCAGCCCCAGCATTTT. Protein: CASGRRQKVPSNQPQHF.

This clone was seen only a few times. The V and J genes are TRBV6-6 and TRBJ2-4; TRBD1 agrees at 10 bases. The J segment lost 6 bases and the V segment lost 2 bases, leaving 7 bases of the junction unmatched. The CDR3 extends over 16 amino acids. Germline V gene data show CDR1 as MNHNY and CDR2 as SVGAGI (reference sequence). The CDR3 DNA follows: TGTGCCAGCAGTTACGGCGACAGGGGGCGAGGAAACATTCAGTACTTC. Its protein is CASSYGDRGRGNIQYF.

The chain recombines TRBV9 with TRBJ2-1, with D perhaps assigned TRBD1 or TRBD2 (9 bases each). CDR1 SGDLS and CDR2 YYNGEE come from the germline V gene. The V gene lost 4 bases and the J gene lost 7 bases, with 18 bases spanning the gap. There are 15 residues in the CDR3. The DNA for the CDR3 is TGTGCCAGCAGCCTAGCGGGACAGGGTAATAATGAGCAGTTCTTC. It specifies CASSLAGQGNNEQFF.

The V call is TRBV13, the J call TRBJ1-2; TRBD1 matches at 11 bases. Losses at the gene ends were 5 bases for V and 3 bases for J; bases not matched to a gene: 5. Germline CDR1 PRHDT, CDR2 FYEKMQ (reference sequence). There are 15 residues in the CDR3. CDR3 residues: CASSRTGGRYYGYTF. The CDR3 nucleotides read TGTGCCAGCAGCCGGACAGGGGGCAGGTACTATGGCTACACCTTC.

This rearrangement joins TRBV4-1 to TRBJ1-4; 12 nucleotides agree with TRBD1. The CDR3 has 15 residues. Per the germline V gene, CDR1 is MGHRA and CDR2 is YSYEKL. Trimming removed 4 bases from V and 10 bases from J; junction bases left unmatched: 7. CDR3 coding DNA: TGCGCCAGCAGCCCCGAGGGACAGGGGGCCGGAAAACTGTTTTTT. It translates to CASSPEGQGAGKLFF.

The chain joins TRBV7-9 to TRBJ1-1; tentatively, D is TRBD1 (5 bases). Germline assignment: CDR1 SEHNR and CDR2 FQNEAQ (reference sequence). The CDR3 spans 14 residues. The ends were cut back, 5 bases at V and 1 base at J, with 11 bases in the middle. The CDR3: CASSIGQTNTEAFF. The DNA for the CDR3 is TGTGCCAGCAGCATCGGACAAACGAACACTGAAGCTTTCTTT.

The chain carries TRBV9 and TRBJ1-5; the match to TRBD1 covers 7 bases. CDR3 size: 15 residues. The V and J ends lost 1 base and 4 bases, in that order; junction bases with no gene match: 5. CDR1 and CDR2 (germline): SGDLS, YYNGEE. CDR3 DNA: TGTGCCAGCAGCGTATACGGACAGGCGAATCAGCCCCAGCATTTT. Its protein is CASSVYGQANQPQHF. Full variable domain (missing parts from reference TRBV9 and TRBJ1-5): DSGVTQTPKHLITATGQRVTLRCSPRSGDLSVYWYQQSLDQGLQFLIQYYNGEERAKGNILERFSAQQFPDLHSELNLSSLELGDSALYFCASSVYGQANQPQHFGDGTRLSIL.

The chain couples TRBV9 to TRBJ1-5; D is uncertain. The V and J ends lost 3 bases and 0 bases respectively, with 7 bases between them. Germline V gives CDR1 SGDLS, CDR2 YYNGEE. The CDR3 is 14 amino acids. CDR3 coding DNA: TGTGCCAGCAGCGAAACAGATAGCAATCAGCCCCAGCATTTT. Translating gives CASSETDSNQPQHF.

The V and J genes are TRBV5-1 and TRBJ2-1; D might be TRBD1 (6 bases). Germline CDR1 SGHRS, CDR2 YFSETQ. V was trimmed by 0 bases and J by 10 bases, leaving 14 bases between them. This CDR3 is built from 14 residues. Here the CDR3 reads CASSLGTAVREQFF. The CDR3 nucleotides are TGCGCCAGCAGCTTGGGGACAGCCGTAAGGGAGCAGTTCTTC.

This chain links TRBV6-6 with TRBJ2-7, with 7 bases fitting TRBD1. Trimming at V came to 4 bases and at J to 3 bases, leaving 0 bases not matched to a gene. The length of the CDR3 is 12 residues. Germline V gives CDR1 MNHNY, CDR2 SVGAGI (reference sequence). The CDR3 protein is CASSWTGYEQYF. CDR3 DNA: TGTGCCAGCAGTTGGACAGGCTACGAGCAGTACTTC.

This clone showed up just once. The rearrangement joins TRBV6-1 to TRBJ1-2; D possibly corresponds to TRBD1 (5 bases). Between the trimmed V and J ends, which lost 11 bases and 2 bases, there was a span of 15 bases. Germline V CDR1 and CDR2: MNHNS, SASEGT. The CDR3 has 13 residues. The CDR3 reads CAGGEGSNYGYTF. CDR3 DNA: TGTGCCGGCGGGGAGGGGTCGAACTATGGCTACACCTTC.

The chain links TRBV19 to TRBJ1-3, with 8 bases identical to TRBD1. This CDR3 has 14 residues. The ends lost 10 bases at V and 3 bases at J; junction bases unmatched: 8. Germline V gives CDR1 LNHDA, CDR2 SQIVND (reference sequence). The CDR3 region is CATSRGRIGNTIYF. DNA of the CDR3: TGTGCCACTTCCAGGGGGCGAATTGGAAACACCATATATTTT.

V usage is TRBV6-4 and J usage is TRBJ1-1; D is unresolved. V was pared by 8 bases and J by 0 bases, with 10 bases between. The V gene's germline CDR1 is MRHNA and CDR2 SNTAGT. This CDR3 is built from 13 residues. The CDR3 region is CASSRQVNTEAFF. The CDR3, as DNA: TGTGCCAGCTCCCGCCAGGTGAACACTGAAGCTTTCTTT.